This record covers a single TCR beta chain. The antigen this receptor binds is unknown. Base qualities are not recorded, but no much larger clone differs from it by a single base. The collaborating institutions used their own protocols to collect whole blood in K2EDTA tubes. For TCRbeta analysis, collaborators shipped samples in one of three forms: frozen whole blood, isolated PBMCs, or DNA extracted from either of those sample types. Relative to germline, V is missing 1 base and J is missing 3 bases, with 6 bases of the junction outside any gene match. Looking up the germline V gene yields CDR1 MGHRA and CDR2 YSYEKL. There are 16 amino acids in the CDR3, from cysteine to phenylalanine inclusive. The DNA shown is the 48-base CDR3, in frame from base 1. TCRbeta CDR3 regions were amplified from genomic DNA using the immunoSEQ Assay, a bias-controlled multiplex PCR. The study's own analysis went as follows. Within the assay, amplification of reference gene primers was used to estimate how many nucleated cells each sample contained. Sequence reads were collapsed and filtered to measure the absolute abundance of every unique TCRbeta CDR3 rearrangement. For each sample, productive Simpson clonality was calculated as the square root of Simpson's diversity index across productive rearrangements. TCRdb provides this immuneACCESS table in a form limited to in-frame rearrangements. Some clones are lacking; in checked studies, under half of them reflect an unresolved V gene, and why the rest are absent is not known. That table is the source of V, J and clone size, and D and trimming were worked out from the DNA. Counted in this sample were approximately 120,000 clones; 88% of them appeared once. Roughly 7.6% of the sample is taken by the ten largest.

The data were obtained in a study of blood T cell repertoires in COVID-19 (dated by TCRdb to about 2020). Turning to the overall study: Collaborator samples came from the United States, Italy and Spain and covered acute and convalescent phases of COVID-19. The prospective study material was composed of cDNA or gDNA derived from T cells, B-cell-depleted T cells, or PBMCs. Subjects who had been exposed to COVID-19, were actively infected with it, or had recovered from it provided the deeply sampled blood TCRbeta repertoires that made up the dataset. A freely available public database, intended as a resource for researchers studying the immune response to SARS-CoV-2, is where the repertoires were released. Samples came from the ongoing ImmuneRACE study (first 160 participants) plus 1,254 subjects from 6 global collaborators. A de-identified subject ID, COVID-19 status, age in years and sex were almost always included in the sample metadata. Where HLA class I and class II types were available, the types were taken from metadata supplied by the sample provider, not from assay-based typing.

Beyond this particular receptor, the publication reports: The quantity of clinical and demographic metadata differed by source and by participant and was supplied without curation.

Material for sequencing was peripheral blood. The origin of this receptor is a man aged 50 or older with acute or convalescent COVID-19. The chain links TRBV4-1 with TRBJ1-5, with 7 middle bases fitting TRBD1. The CDR3 has the sequence CASSQGGGFSNQPQHF. The nucleotide sequence reads as follows: TGCGCCAGCAGCCAAGGAGGGGGCTTTTCCAATCAGCCCCAGCATTTT.